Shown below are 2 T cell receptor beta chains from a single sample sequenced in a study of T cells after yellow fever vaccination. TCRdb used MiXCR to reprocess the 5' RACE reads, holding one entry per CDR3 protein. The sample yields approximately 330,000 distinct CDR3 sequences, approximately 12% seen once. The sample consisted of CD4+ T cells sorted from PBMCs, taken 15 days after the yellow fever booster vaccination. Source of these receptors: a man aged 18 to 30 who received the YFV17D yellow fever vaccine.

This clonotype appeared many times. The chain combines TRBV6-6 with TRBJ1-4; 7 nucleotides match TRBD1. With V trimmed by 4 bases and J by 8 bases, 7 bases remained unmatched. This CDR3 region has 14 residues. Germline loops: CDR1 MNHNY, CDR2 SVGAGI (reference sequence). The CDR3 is CASSSDRVGEKLFF. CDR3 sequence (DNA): TGTGCCAGCAGTTCTGACAGGGTGGGGGAAAAACTGTTTTTT.

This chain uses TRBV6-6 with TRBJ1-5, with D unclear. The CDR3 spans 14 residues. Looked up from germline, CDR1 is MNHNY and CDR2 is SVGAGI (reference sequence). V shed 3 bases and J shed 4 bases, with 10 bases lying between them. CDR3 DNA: TGTGCCAGCAGTTATGACGGAGGAAATCAGCCCCAGCATTTT. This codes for CASSYDGGNQPQHF.